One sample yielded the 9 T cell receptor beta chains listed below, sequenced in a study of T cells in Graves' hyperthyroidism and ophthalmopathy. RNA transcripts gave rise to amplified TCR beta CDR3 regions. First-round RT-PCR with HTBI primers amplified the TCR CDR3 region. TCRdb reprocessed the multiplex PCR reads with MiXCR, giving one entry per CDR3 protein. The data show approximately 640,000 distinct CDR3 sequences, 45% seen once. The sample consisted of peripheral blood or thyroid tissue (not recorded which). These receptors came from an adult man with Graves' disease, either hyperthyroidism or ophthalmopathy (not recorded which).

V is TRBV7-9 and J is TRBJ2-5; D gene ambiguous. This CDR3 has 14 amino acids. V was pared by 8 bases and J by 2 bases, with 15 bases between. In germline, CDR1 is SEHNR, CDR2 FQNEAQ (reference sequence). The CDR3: CASQLTETQETQYF. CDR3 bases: TGTGCCAGCCAATTAACTGAAACTCAAGAGACCCAGTACTTC.

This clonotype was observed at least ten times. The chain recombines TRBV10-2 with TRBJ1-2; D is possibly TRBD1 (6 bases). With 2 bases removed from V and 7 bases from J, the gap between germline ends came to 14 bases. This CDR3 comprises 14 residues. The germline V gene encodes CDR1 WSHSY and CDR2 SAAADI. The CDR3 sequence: CASSEVRQAGGYTF. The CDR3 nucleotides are TGCGCCAGCAGTGAGGTGCGACAGGCGGGTGGCTACACCTTC.

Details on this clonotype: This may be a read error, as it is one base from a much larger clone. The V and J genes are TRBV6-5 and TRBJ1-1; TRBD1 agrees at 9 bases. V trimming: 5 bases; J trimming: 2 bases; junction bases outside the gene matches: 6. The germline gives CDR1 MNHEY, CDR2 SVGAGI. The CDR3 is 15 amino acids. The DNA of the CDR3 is TGTGCCAGCAGTGAGTCGACAGGGGGTAACACTGAAGCTTTCTTT. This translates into CASSESTGGNTEAFF.

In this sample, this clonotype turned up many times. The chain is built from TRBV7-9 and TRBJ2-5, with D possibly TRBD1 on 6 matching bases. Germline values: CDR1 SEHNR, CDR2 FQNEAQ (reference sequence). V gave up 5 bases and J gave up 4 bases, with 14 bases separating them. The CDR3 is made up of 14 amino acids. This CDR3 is CASSPPQGRETQYF. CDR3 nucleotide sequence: TGTGCCAGCAGCCCGCCGCAGGGGCGAGAGACCCAGTACTTC.

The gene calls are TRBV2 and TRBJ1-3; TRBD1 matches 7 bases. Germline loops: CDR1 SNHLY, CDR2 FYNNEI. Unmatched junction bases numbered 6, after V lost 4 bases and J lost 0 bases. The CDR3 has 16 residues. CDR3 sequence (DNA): TGTGCCAGCAGTGCGTCAGGGGGGATCTCTGGAAACACCATATATTTT. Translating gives CASSASGGISGNTIYF. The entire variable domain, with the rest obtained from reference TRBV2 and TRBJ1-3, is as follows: EPEVTQTPSHQVTQMGQEVILRCVPISNHLYFYWYRQILGQKVEFLVSFYNNEISEKSEIFDDQFSVERPDGSNFTLKIRSTKLEDSAMYFCASSASGGISGNTIYFGEGSWLTVV.

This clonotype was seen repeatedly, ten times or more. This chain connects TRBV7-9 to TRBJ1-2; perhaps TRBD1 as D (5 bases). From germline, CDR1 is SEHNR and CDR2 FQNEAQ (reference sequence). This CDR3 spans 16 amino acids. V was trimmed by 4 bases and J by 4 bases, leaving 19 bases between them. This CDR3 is CASSSDGTLNAYGYTF. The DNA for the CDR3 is TGTGCCAGCAGCTCCGATGGGACCTTGAACGCCTATGGCTACACCTTC.

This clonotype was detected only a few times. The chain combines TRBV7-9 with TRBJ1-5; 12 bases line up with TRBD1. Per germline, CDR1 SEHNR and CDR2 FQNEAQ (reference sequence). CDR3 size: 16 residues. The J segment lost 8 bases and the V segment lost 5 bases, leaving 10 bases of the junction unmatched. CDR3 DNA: TGTGCCAGCAGCAGAACCGGGACAGGGGGCGTGGAGCCCCAGCATTTT. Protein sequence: CASSRTGTGGVEPQHF.

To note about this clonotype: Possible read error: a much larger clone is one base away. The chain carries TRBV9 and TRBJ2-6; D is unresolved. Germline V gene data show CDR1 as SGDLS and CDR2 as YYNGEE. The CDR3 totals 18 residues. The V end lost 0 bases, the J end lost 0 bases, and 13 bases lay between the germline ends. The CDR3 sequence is CASSVDETRSSGANVLTF. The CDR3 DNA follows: TGTGCCAGCAGCGTAGACGAGACGCGGTCCTCTGGGGCCAACGTCCTGACTTTC.

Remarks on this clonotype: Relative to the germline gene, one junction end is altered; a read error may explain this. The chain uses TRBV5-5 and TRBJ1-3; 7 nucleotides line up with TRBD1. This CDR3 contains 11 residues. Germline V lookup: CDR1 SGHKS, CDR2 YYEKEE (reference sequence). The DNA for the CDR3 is TGTGCCAGCAGCCCGACAGGGCAACTTAATTTT. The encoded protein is CASSPTGQLNF.